The 13 T cell receptor beta chains below were found in one sample sequenced in a study of graft-versus-host responses after intestinal transplantation. The antigens these receptors bind are not known. Some clones are missing from TCRdb's copy, which holds only in-frame ones; the method was immunoSEQ multiplex PCR. This sample has about 85,000 clones, with roughly 80% found just once. The sequences come from unstimulated CD4+ T cells sorted from spleen or lymph node cells, collected before intestinal transplant. The receptors originated from a human donor who received an intestinal transplant.

The chain recombines TRBV5-7 with TRBJ2-7; the D gene is possibly TRBD2 (5 bases). TRBV5-7 is noted as an ORF with a role that remains uncertain. The CDR3 is 16 residues long. The V gene lost 0 bases and the J gene lost 4 bases, with 17 bases spanning the gap. The CDR3: CASSLVVSAEPYEQYF. Written as DNA, the CDR3 is TGTGCCAGCAGCTTGGTAGTTAGCGCTGAACCTTACGAGCAGTACTTC.

This chain joins TRBV6-5 and TRBJ1-3, with D perhaps matching TRBD1 (6 bases). Germline V CDR1 and CDR2: MNHEY, SVGAGI. Trimming took 6 bases from V and 0 from J, leaving 12 bases between them. CDR3 size: 15 residues. CDR3 amino acids: CASRPDRYSGNTIYF. In nucleotides, the CDR3 is TGTGCCAGCAGGCCCGACAGGTACTCTGGAAACACCATATATTTT.

The chain is built from TRBV5-1 and TRBJ2-5; 7 bases line up with TRBD2. Germline V CDR1 and CDR2: SGHRS, YFSETQ. Trimming removed 8 bases from V and 2 bases from J; junction bases left unmatched: 12. The CDR3 contains 15 residues. In nucleotides, the CDR3 is TGCGCCAGTAGTAGCGTCGGGGGGTTTCAAGAGACCCAGTACTTC. This sequence encodes CASSSVGGFQETQYF.

The rearrangement links TRBV30 to TRBJ1-3; D might be TRBD1 (6 bases). V was pared by 1 base and J by 4 bases, with 8 bases between. The germline V gene encodes CDR1 GTSNPN and CDR2 SVGIG (reference sequence). CDR3 size: 13 residues. CDR3 region: CAWSEGDGNTIYF. CDR3 coding DNA: TGTGCCTGGAGTGAGGGGGACGGAAACACCATATATTTT.

This sequence joins TRBV5-1 and TRBJ2-5, with 8 positions matching TRBD1. V lost 0 bases and J lost 1; bases outside the gene matches: 8. This CDR3 is built from 17 residues. In germline, CDR1 is SGHRS, CDR2 YFSETQ. CDR3 in amino acids: CASSLGSAGGFQETQYF. In nucleotides, the CDR3 is TGCGCCAGCAGCTTGGGTTCGGCAGGGGGCTTCCAAGAGACCCAGTACTTC.

The CDR3 DNA reads as TGCGCCAGCAGCTTGGGGATCCGGGACACACCCAAAGAGACCCAGTACTTC. Amino acids: CASSLGIRDTPKETQYF. The chain carries TRBV5-1 and TRBJ2-5, with D possibly TRBD1 on 6 matching bases. Trimming took 0 bases from V and 3 from J, leaving 18 bases between them. The CDR3 is made up of 17 amino acids. The germline CDR1 and CDR2 sequences are SGHRS and YFSETQ.

The V and J genes are TRBV18 and TRBJ1-4; 7 bases match TRBD1. CDR1 and CDR2 from the germline V gene are KGHSH and LQKENI. The CDR3 is 15 residues long. V lost 3 bases to trimming and J lost 5 bases; unmatched junction nucleotides: 6. CDR3 bases: TGTGCCAGCTCACCTCCGGGACAGTCCAATGAAAAACTGTTTTTT. Translating it yields CASSPPGQSNEKLFF.

The chain links TRBV28 to TRBJ2-7; possibly TRBD2 for D (6 bases). This CDR3 spans 13 amino acids. The germline V gene encodes CDR1 MDHEN and CDR2 SYDVKM. Trimming removed 7 bases from V and 1 base from J, with 11 bases in between. CDR3 DNA: TGTGCCAGCACCCGTAGCGGATCCTACGAGCAGTACTTC. This gives the protein CASTRSGSYEQYF.

This rearrangement joins TRBV28 to TRBJ1-5; possibly TRBD1 for D (6 bases). V was cut by 4 bases and J by 0 bases, with 10 bases left in between. This CDR3 is 15 amino acids long. Germline V gene lookup returns CDR1 MDHEN and CDR2 SYDVKM. The CDR3 DNA is TGTGCCAGCAGTTCGGGGGGCCTTAGCAATCAGCCCCAGCATTTT. It yields the protein CASSSGGLSNQPQHF.

The chain's CDR3 is CASSLDRRNSGANVLTF. The CDR3 region has the DNA TGCGCCAGCAGCTTGGACAGACGCAACTCTGGGGCCAACGTCCTGACTTTC. The chain links TRBV5-1 to TRBJ2-6, with D unresolved. Germline V gene sequence: CDR1 SGHRS, CDR2 YFSETQ. The CDR3 runs to 17 residues. Trimming cost V 0 bases and J 0 bases, with 10 bases left between them.

This clone has a single count. The gene calls are TRBV10-2 and TRBJ1-3; D unclear. The CDR3 has 15 amino acids. Germline values: CDR1 WSHSY, CDR2 SAAADI. The V end lost 8 bases, the J end lost 0 bases, and 14 bases lay between the germline ends. The CDR3 protein is CASRPSDFSGNTIYF. The CDR3 DNA follows: TGCGCCAGCCGTCCCTCTGACTTCTCTGGAAACACCATATATTTT.

This clone has a single count. The V gene is TRBV6-5, the J gene TRBJ2-2; TRBD1 matches 10 bases. Germline V gene lookup returns CDR1 MNHEY and CDR2 SVGAGI. The CDR3 extends over 15 amino acids. Losses at the gene ends were 5 bases for V and 6 bases for J; bases not matched to a gene: 6. The CDR3 sequence is CASSGGQGLPGELFF. In DNA form, the CDR3 reads TGTGCCAGCAGTGGGGGACAGGGGTTGCCCGGGGAGCTGTTTTTT.

This clone was seen just once. J is TRBJ1-2 and V is TRBV28; D ambiguous. With 2 bases removed from V and 5 bases from J, the gap between germline ends came to 15 bases. Per germline, CDR1 MDHEN and CDR2 SYDVKM. CDR3 length equals 15 residues. CDR3 region: CASSLPLLTDYGYTF. The CDR3 DNA follows: TGTGCCAGCAGTTTACCCCTCTTAACAGATTATGGCTACACCTTC.